This T cell receptor (beta chain) emerged from a study of blood T cell repertoires in COVID-19. Study as a whole: Specimens from acute and convalescent COVID-19 originated in the United States, Italy and Spain. PBMCs, B-cell-depleted T cells, or T cells were the source of the cDNA or gDNA that made up the material.

In the original processing: Amplifying reference gene primers gave estimates of nucleated cell counts. Libraries were prepared by immunoSEQ multiplex PCR; TCRdb keeps only in-frame clonotypes and omits some of them. Clone size and V and J calls were adopted from that table, with D and trimming inferred from the DNA. The sample includes around 19,000 clones, around 90% of them seen just once. In its sample, this clone was seen once. The CDR3 loop spans 14 amino acids. V shed 5 bases, J shed 4 bases, and the junction held 3 bases outside the gene matches. CDR1 and CDR2 (germline): LNHDA, SQIVND (reference sequence).

The sequence derives from a human donor in a cohort sampled during active COVID-19. The donor label of this sample is uncertain. The chain couples TRBV19 to TRBJ2-3; TRBD1 matches at 10 bases. Sequenced material: peripheral blood. CDR3: CASSADRGSDTQYF. The CDR3 nucleotides are TGTGCCAGTAGTGCGGACAGGGGGTCAGATACGCAGTATTTT.